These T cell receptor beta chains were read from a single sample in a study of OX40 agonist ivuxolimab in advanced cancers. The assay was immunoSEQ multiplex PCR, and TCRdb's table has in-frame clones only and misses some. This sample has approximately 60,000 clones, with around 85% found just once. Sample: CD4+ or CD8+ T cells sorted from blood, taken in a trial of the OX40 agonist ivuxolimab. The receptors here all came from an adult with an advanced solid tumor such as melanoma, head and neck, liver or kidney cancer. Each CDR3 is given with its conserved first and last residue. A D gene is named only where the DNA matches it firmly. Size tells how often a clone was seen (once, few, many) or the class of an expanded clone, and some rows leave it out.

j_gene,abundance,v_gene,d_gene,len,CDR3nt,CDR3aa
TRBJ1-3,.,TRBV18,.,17,TGTGCCAGCTCACCCCCGGGAAGTATCCTCTCTGGAAACACCATATATTTT,CASSPPGSILSGNTIYF
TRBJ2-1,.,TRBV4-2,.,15,TGTGCCAGCAGTCTTCAGGGAGAATCCTACAATGAGCAGTTCTTC,CASSLQGESYNEQFF
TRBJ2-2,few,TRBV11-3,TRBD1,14,TGTGCCAGCCGGCGGACAGGGAGCACCGGGGAGCTGTTTTTT,CASRRTGSTGELFF
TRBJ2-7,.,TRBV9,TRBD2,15,TGTGCCAGCAGCCCCCGCGGCAGCGGGGGATACGAGCAGTACTTC,CASSPRGSGGYEQYF
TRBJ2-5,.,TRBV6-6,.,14,TGTGCCAGCACCCCTCAAGGGGCCCAAGAGACCCAGTACTTC,CASTPQGAQETQYF
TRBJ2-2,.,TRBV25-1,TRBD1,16,TGTGCCAGCAGTGGGGGACAGGGGGCGAACACCGGGGAGCTGTTTTTT,CASSGGQGANTGELFF
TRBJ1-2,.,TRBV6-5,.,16,TGTGCCAGCAGTTCCCATAGGGGGAAATCGCACTATGGCTACACCTTC,CASSSHRGKSHYGYTF
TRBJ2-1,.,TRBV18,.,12,TGTGCCAGCTCACCACGGGAGAATGAGCAGTTCTTC,CASSPRENEQFF
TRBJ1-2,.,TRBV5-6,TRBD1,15,TGTGCCAGCAGCCCCAGTTGGACAGGGAACTATGGCTACACCTTC,CASSPSWTGNYGYTF
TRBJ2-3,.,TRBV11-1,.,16,TGTGCCAGCAGCTTTTACGTAGGAAGTGGCACAGATACGCAGTATTTT,CASSFYVGSGTDTQYF
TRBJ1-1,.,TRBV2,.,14,TGTGCCAGCAGTGTAGAAAGGGTGAACACTGAAGCTTTCTTT,CASSVERVNTEAFF
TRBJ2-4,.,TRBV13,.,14,TGTGCCAGCAGCCCGCGGGGCCTGGGAAACATTCAGTACTTC,CASSPRGLGNIQYF
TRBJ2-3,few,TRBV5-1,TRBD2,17,TGCGCCAGCAGCTTGGGACTAGCGGGGGCCTCCGGGGATACGCAGTATTTT,CASSLGLAGASGDTQYF
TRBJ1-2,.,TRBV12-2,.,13,TGTGCAAGTCGCTTAGTCGGCTCCTGTGGCTACACCTTC,CASRLVGSCGYTF
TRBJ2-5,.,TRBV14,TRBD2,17,TGTGCCAGCAGCCAAGTGCGACTAGCGGGGCGCCAAGAGACCCAGTACTTC,CASSQVRLAGRQETQYF
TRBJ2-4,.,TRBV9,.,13,TGTGCCAGCAGCGCAACAGCCAAAAACATTCAGTACTTC,CASSATAKNIQYF
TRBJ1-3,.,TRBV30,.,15,TGTGCCTGGAGTGCGGACGGGTCCTCTGGAAACACCATATATTTT,CAWSADGSSGNTIYF
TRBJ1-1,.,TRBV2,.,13,TGTGCCAGCAGTGAACGCCAGTACGCTGAAGCTTTCTTT,CASSERQYAEAFF
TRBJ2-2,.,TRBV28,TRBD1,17,TGTGCCAGCAGGGAACCGACAGGGGGAACTAACACCGGGGAGCTGTTTTTT,CASREPTGGTNTGELFF
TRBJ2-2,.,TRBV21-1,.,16,TGTGCCAGCAGCAAAGGCATCTGGCCTTACACCGGGGAGCTGTTTTTT,CASSKGIWPYTGELFF
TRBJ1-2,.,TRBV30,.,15,TGTGCCTGGAGAGAGAACTCGGGCCTTAACTATGGCTACACCTTC,CAWRENSGLNYGYTF
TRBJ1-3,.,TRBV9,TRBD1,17,TGTGCCAGCAGCGTCAGCCCGACAGGGGGCTCTGGAAACACCATATATTTT,CASSVSPTGGSGNTIYF